These 29 T cell receptor beta chains share one sample of origin, sequenced in a study of shared clonotypes between healthy human individuals. The assay was immunoSEQ multiplex PCR, and TCRdb's table has in-frame clones only and misses some. The repertoire holds 450,000 to 500,000 clones, with approximately 80% as singletons. Sequencing input: PBMCs. The receptors stem from a woman aged 40 to 50 in good health. Some clones in this sample may be carry-over from other donors' samples.

There are many counts of this clone. V is TRBV29-1 and J is TRBJ2-7; 9 positions agree with TRBD2. Germline V CDR1 and CDR2: SQVTM, ANQGSEA. This CDR3 has 12 amino acids. After removal of 5 bases from V and 4 bases from J, the junction contained 3 bases not matched to a gene. The CDR3 protein is CSVRGGGYEQYF. For the CDR3, the DNA is TGCAGCGTTCGCGGGGGGGGTTACGAGCAGTACTTC.

The genes are TRBV5-1 and TRBJ2-5; 9 nucleotides agree with TRBD2. The CDR3 runs 14 residues. V shed 4 bases and J 5 bases; nucleotides not matched to a gene: 6. Germline CDR1 is SGHRS and CDR2 is YFSETQ. CDR3 DNA: TGCGCCAGCAGCAGGGGACTAGCTGGGGAGACCCAGTACTTC. This codes for CASSRGLAGETQYF.

In its sample, this clone was seen once. The rearrangement links TRBV10-3 to TRBJ2-3, with TRBD2 identical over 14 bases. Germline V gene lookup returns CDR1 ENHRY and CDR2 SYGVKD. Trimming cost V 3 bases and J 5 bases; bases outside gene matches: 4. CDR3 length: 16 amino acids. The CDR3 nucleotides read TGTGCCATCAGTGATCCGGGACTAGCGGGAGTAGATACGCAGTATTTT. Protein: CAISDPGLAGVDTQYF.

The table lists this clone with a few counts. The chain employs TRBV12-2 and TRBJ2-7. TRBV12-2 is described as a pseudogene. This CDR3 region has 16 residues. The CDR3: CASRLKGFHGWVEQYF. In DNA form, the CDR3 reads TGTGCAAGTCGCCTAAAGGGTTTCCACGGCTGGGTGGAGCAGTACTTC.

The chain employs TRBV28 and TRBJ2-2; D is perhaps TRBD2 (6 bases). Per germline, CDR1 MDHEN and CDR2 SYDVKM. The CDR3 runs to 16 residues. The V end lost 6 bases, the J end lost 0 bases, and 14 bases lay between the germline ends. This CDR3 is CASSPGGSANTGELFF. The CDR3 DNA sequence: TGTGCCAGCAGCCCAGGAGGGAGCGCGAACACCGGGGAGCTGTTTTTT. Full variable domain (remainder filled in from reference TRBV28 and TRBJ2-2): DVKVTQSSRYLVKRTGEKVFLECVQDMDHENMFWYRQDPGLGLRLIYFSYDVKMKEKGDIPEGYSVSREKKERFSLILESASTNQTSMYLCASSPGGSANTGELFFGEGSRLTVL.

This clone was seen just once. The chain combines TRBV7-9 with TRBJ2-1, with 14 bases matching TRBD2. The germline gives CDR1 SEHNR, CDR2 FQNEAQ (reference sequence). This CDR3 region has 15 residues. Germline trimming cut 5 bases from V and 5 bases from J; bases unmatched to any gene: 2. CDR3 in amino acids: CASSAGLAGDNEQFF. In DNA, the CDR3 is TGTGCCAGCAGCGCGGGACTAGCGGGGGACAATGAGCAGTTCTTC.

This clone was found once. The CDR3 nucleotides read TGTGCCAGCAGCTTAGGCCCAAGCACCGGGGAGCTGTTTTTT. This encodes CASSLGPSTGELFF. J is TRBJ2-2 and V is TRBV7-2; D ambiguous. V was shortened by 1 base and J by 4 bases, with 7 bases between the two germline ends. Germline CDR1 is SGHTA and CDR2 is FQGNSA. The CDR3 sequence is 14 residues long.

The chain joins TRBV5-1 to TRBJ2-3, with TRBD1 matching 7 bases. With 5 bases clipped from V and 4 bases from J, the junction kept 7 bases outside the gene matches. Germline CDR1 reads SGHRS; CDR2 reads YFSETQ. CDR3 length: 14 amino acids. The DNA for the CDR3 is TGCGCCAGCAGTTCCGCAACAGGGGCAGATACGCAGTATTTT. It translates to CASSSATGADTQYF.

The chain carries TRBV7-8 and TRBJ2-1; D might be TRBD1 (6 bases). CDR3 length: 13 residues. Germline CDR1 is SGHVS and CDR2 is FQNEAQ. Between the trimmed V and J ends, which lost 5 bases and 4 bases, there was a span of 9 bases. CDR3 region: CASSVDRYNEQFF. DNA of the CDR3: TGTGCCAGCAGCGTCGACAGGTACAATGAGCAGTTCTTC.

This clone came up a few times. The J gene is TRBJ2-3, the V gene TRBV6-4, with D maybe TRBD1 (5 bases). The V gene's germline CDR1 is MRHNA and CDR2 SNTAGT. Trimming took 6 bases from V and 3 from J, leaving 13 bases between them. The CDR3 contains 14 residues. The CDR3 spells CASSAGQGTDTQYF. CDR3 nucleotide sequence: TGTGCCAGCAGCGCCGGGCAGGGTACAGATACGCAGTATTTT.

The rearrangement uses TRBV4-3 and TRBJ1-5, with TRBD1 identical over 7 bases. This CDR3 is built from 15 residues. V gave up 0 bases and J gave up 4 bases; unmatched junction bases: 3. Germline V gives CDR1 LGHNA, CDR2 YSLEER. The CDR3 nucleotides are TGCGCCAGCAGCCAAGATGCAGGGGGAAATCAGCCCCAGCATTTT. Residues: CASSQDAGGNQPQHF.

This clone was counted a few times. The chain joins TRBV30 to TRBJ2-1; perhaps D is TRBD1 or TRBD2 (6 bases each). V lost 3 bases and J 2 bases, leaving 20 bases between the germline ends. CDR1 is GTSNPN, CDR2 SVGIG, per germline (reference sequence). This CDR3 comprises 17 residues. The CDR3 region is CAWRGGLGGRTYNEQFF. CDR3 DNA: TGTGCCTGGAGGGGTGGATTAGGGGGGCGCACCTACAATGAGCAGTTCTTC.

In the case of this clone: Its ends do not fully match the called genes, so a read error is possible. This chain links TRBV2 with TRBJ1-4, with TRBD1 matching over 7 bases. CDR1 SNHLY and CDR2 FYNNEI come from the germline V gene. The CDR3 contains 15 residues. CDR3 amino acids: CASRANGQAVEELFF. CDR3 in DNA: TGTGCCAGCAGGGCTAACGGACAGGCTGTTGAAGAACTGTTTTTT.

J is TRBJ2-2 and V is TRBV28; D may correspond to TRBD1 or TRBD2 (6 bases each). Germline V CDR1 and CDR2: MDHEN, SYDVKM. The CDR3 loop spans 14 amino acids. Between the trimmed V and J ends, which lost 8 bases and 1 base, there was a span of 11 bases. The CDR3 sequence is CASWGALNTGELFF. DNA of the CDR3: TGTGCCAGCTGGGGGGCCCTGAACACCGGGGAGCTGTTTTTT.

This clone was seen a handful of times. The chain employs TRBV7-2 and TRBJ1-5; 9 nucleotides line up with TRBD1. The CDR3 runs 16 residues. Losses at the gene ends were 4 bases for V and 4 bases for J; bases not matched to a gene: 8. Germline CDR1 is SGHTA and CDR2 is FQGNSA. The CDR3 spells CASSSAPGQGNQPQHF. Here the CDR3 DNA reads TGTGCCAGCAGCTCTGCGCCGGGACAGGGTAATCAGCCCCAGCATTTT.

The rearrangement joins TRBV15 to TRBJ2-1; 11 nucleotides agree with TRBD2. The trim removed 5 bases at V and 5 bases at J, leaving 5 bases unmatched. CDR1 LNHNV and CDR2 YYDKDF come from the germline V gene (reference sequence). CDR3 length: 15 residues. As DNA, the CDR3 is TGTGCCACCAGCCCCCAGGGACTAGCGGACAATGAGCAGTTCTTC. Protein: CATSPQGLADNEQFF.

About this clone: With only one base between it and a far larger clone, this is likely a read error. The V call is TRBV9, the J call TRBJ2-7; D is uncertain. Germline V gene data show CDR1 as SGDLS and CDR2 as YYNGEE. Trimming cost V 1 base and J 2 bases, with 10 bases left between them. This CDR3 region has 14 residues. DNA of the CDR3: TGTGCCAGCAGCGTATCAACTGCCCCCTACGAGCAGTACTTC. It encodes CASSVSTAPYEQYF.

The chain carries TRBV28 and TRBJ1-1; D remains ambiguous. The CDR3 sequence is 16 residues long. The V gene's germline CDR1 is MDHEN and CDR2 SYDVKM. Trimming took 7 bases from V and 0 from J, leaving 18 bases between them. The CDR3 region is CASKGGNWRMNTEAFF. The CDR3 region has the DNA TGTGCCAGCAAGGGAGGGAACTGGCGGATGAACACTGAAGCTTTCTTT.

Comment on this clone: Other DNA sequences in this sample translate to the same CDR3. The chain recombines TRBV7-8 with TRBJ1-1, with D hard to call. The CDR3 totals 13 residues. Per germline, CDR1 SGHVS and CDR2 FQNEAQ. V dropped 5 bases and J dropped 2 bases, with 9 bases sitting between them. For the CDR3, the DNA is TGTGCCAGCAGCCCCCGGCCCAACACTGAAGCTTTCTTT. Protein: CASSPRPNTEAFF.

J is TRBJ2-7 and V is TRBV5-1, with TRBD2 identical over 8 bases. The CDR3 loop spans 13 amino acids. Per germline, CDR1 SGHRS and CDR2 YFSETQ. V trimming: 5 bases; J trimming: 0 bases; junction bases outside the gene matches: 1. The CDR3 DNA reads as TGCGCCAGCAGACTAGCGGACTCCTACGAGCAGTACTTC. This sequence encodes CASRLADSYEQYF. Drawing the rest from reference TRBV5-1 and TRBJ2-7, the complete variable domain is KAGVTQTPRYLIKTRGQQVTLSCSPISGHRSVSWYQQTPGQGLQFLFEYFSETQRNKGNFPGRFSGRQFSNSRSEMNVSTLELGDSALYLCASRLADSYEQYFGPGTRLTVT.

The chain is built from TRBV11-2 and TRBJ1-3; unclear D gene. This CDR3 has 15 amino acids. Germline V gene data show CDR1 as SGHAT and CDR2 as FQNNGV. V was shortened by 0 bases and J by 4 bases, with 10 bases between the two germline ends. Here the CDR3 reads CASSLDRQSGNTIYF. CDR3 DNA sequence: TGTGCCAGCAGCTTAGATCGTCAGTCGGGAAACACCATATATTTT.

Regarding this clone: A much larger clone differs from this one at a single base, so this may be a read error. This same CDR3 is encoded by further DNA sequences in the sample. V is TRBV28 and J is TRBJ1-1, with a weak D call TRBD1 (6 bases). The CDR3 spans 13 residues. In germline, CDR1 is MDHEN, CDR2 SYDVKM. Trimming removed 4 bases at V and 1 base at J, with 7 bases between. Here the CDR3 DNA reads TGTGCCAGCAGTTCGGGACAGAACACTGAAGCTTTCTTT. Amino acid sequence: CASSSGQNTEAFF. Drawing the rest from reference TRBV28 and TRBJ1-1, the complete variable domain is DVKVTQSSRYLVKRTGEKVFLECVQDMDHENMFWYRQDPGLGLRLIYFSYDVKMKEKGDIPEGYSVSREKKERFSLILESASTNQTSMYLCASSSGQNTEAFFGQGTRLTVV.

This clone was detected only once. The chain has TRBV29-1 and TRBJ2-3; 10 nucleotides line up with TRBD2. The germline V gene encodes CDR1 SQVTM and CDR2 ANQGSEA. The CDR3 spans 13 residues. V trimming: 6 bases; J trimming: 5 bases; junction bases outside the gene matches: 5. CDR3 nucleotide sequence: TGCAGCGTGAGCGGGAGGGCCATAGATACGCAGTATTTT. This encodes CSVSGRAIDTQYF.

The rearrangement uses TRBV5-1 and TRBJ2-2, with a possible D match to TRBD1 (6 bases). Between the trimmed V and J ends, which lost 1 base and 4 bases, there was a span of 14 bases. The germline gives CDR1 SGHRS, CDR2 YFSETQ. The CDR3 is 16 residues long. The CDR3 DNA follows: TGCGCCAGCAGCTTGACAGGGTTAAGGAGCACCGGGGAGCTGTTTTTT. This gives the protein CASSLTGLRSTGELFF.

The chain joins TRBV28 to TRBJ2-3, with 10 nucleotides matching TRBD2. Germline V gene data show CDR1 as MDHEN and CDR2 as SYDVKM. CDR3 size: 14 residues. J was trimmed by 5 bases and V by 3 bases; bases with no gene match: 2. The DNA for the CDR3 is TGTGCCAGCAGTTTTCGACTAGCGGGAGATACGCAGTATTTT. It yields the protein CASSFRLAGDTQYF.

The rearrangement uses TRBV18 and TRBJ1-2; D unresolved. V was clipped by 0 bases and J by 8 bases, with 7 bases between them. The CDR3 is 12 amino acids. Germline CDR1 is KGHSH and CDR2 is LQKENI. The CDR3 region is CASSPPGGGYTF. The CDR3 coding sequence is TGTGCCAGCTCACCACCCGGAGGCGGCTACACCTTC.

The chain is built from TRBV4-1 and TRBJ1-1; TRBD1 is a possible D gene (5 bases). CDR1 is MGHRA and CDR2 is YSYEKL in the germline V gene. The CDR3 contains 17 residues. The ends were cut back, 5 bases at V and 1 base at J, with 20 bases in the middle. CDR3: CASSDSAGGIRNTEAFF. CDR3 sequence (DNA): TGCGCCAGCAGCGACTCGGCGGGGGGAATAAGGAACACTGAAGCTTTCTTT.

The chain uses TRBV11-2 and TRBJ1-1, with TRBD1 as a possible D gene (6 bases). The CDR3 runs 14 residues. Germline V CDR1 and CDR2: SGHAT, FQNNGV. Trimming shortened V by 0 bases and J by 12 bases, and 17 bases separated the two germline ends. For the CDR3, the DNA is TGTGCCAGCAGCTTAGATAGGGCCGGGACAACCTCTTTCTTT. This codes for CASSLDRAGTTSFF.

This clone was seen a single time. The chain couples TRBV7-2 to TRBJ2-7; TRBD1 is a possible D gene (6 bases). The CDR3 is 14 residues long. CDR1 is SGHTA and CDR2 is FQGNSA in the germline V gene. V dropped 5 bases and J dropped 3 bases, with 14 bases sitting between them. CDR3 coding DNA: TGTGCCAGCAGCCCACAGGGTAGCAGCTACGAGCAGTACTTC. This encodes CASSPQGSSYEQYF. Combining the CDR3 with reference TRBV7-2 and TRBJ2-7 gives the whole variable domain GAGVSQSPSNKVTEKGKDVELRCDPISGHTALYWYRQSLGQGLEFLIYFQGNSAPDKSGLPSDRFSAERTGGSVSTLTIQRTQQEDSAVYLCASSPQGSSYEQYFGPGTRLTVT.